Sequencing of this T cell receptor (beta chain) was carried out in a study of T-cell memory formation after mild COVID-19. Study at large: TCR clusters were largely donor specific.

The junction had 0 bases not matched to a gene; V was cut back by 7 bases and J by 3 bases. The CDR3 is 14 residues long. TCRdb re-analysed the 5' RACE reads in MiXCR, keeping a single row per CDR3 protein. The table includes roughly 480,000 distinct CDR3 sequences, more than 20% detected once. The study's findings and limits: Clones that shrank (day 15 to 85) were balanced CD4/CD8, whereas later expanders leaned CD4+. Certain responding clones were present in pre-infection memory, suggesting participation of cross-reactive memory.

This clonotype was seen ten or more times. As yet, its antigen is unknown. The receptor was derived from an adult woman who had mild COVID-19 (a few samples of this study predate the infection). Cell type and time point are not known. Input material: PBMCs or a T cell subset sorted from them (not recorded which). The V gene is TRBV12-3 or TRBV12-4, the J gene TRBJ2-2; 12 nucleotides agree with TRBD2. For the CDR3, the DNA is TGTGCCAGCACTAGCGGGGGGGACACCGGGGAGCTGTTTTTT. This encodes CASTSGGDTGELFF.